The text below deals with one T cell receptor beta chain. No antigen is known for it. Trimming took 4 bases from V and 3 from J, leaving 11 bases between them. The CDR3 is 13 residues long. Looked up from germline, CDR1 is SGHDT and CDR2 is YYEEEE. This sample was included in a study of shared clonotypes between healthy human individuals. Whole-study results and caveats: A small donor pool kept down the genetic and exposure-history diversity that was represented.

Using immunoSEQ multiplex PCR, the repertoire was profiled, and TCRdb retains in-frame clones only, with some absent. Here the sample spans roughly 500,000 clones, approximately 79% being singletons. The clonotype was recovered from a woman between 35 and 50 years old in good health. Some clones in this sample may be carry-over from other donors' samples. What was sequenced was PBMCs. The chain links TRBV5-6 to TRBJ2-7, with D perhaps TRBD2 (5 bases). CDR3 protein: CASSRRGFYEQYF. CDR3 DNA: TGTGCCAGCAGCCGCCGGGGATTCTACGAGCAGTACTTC.